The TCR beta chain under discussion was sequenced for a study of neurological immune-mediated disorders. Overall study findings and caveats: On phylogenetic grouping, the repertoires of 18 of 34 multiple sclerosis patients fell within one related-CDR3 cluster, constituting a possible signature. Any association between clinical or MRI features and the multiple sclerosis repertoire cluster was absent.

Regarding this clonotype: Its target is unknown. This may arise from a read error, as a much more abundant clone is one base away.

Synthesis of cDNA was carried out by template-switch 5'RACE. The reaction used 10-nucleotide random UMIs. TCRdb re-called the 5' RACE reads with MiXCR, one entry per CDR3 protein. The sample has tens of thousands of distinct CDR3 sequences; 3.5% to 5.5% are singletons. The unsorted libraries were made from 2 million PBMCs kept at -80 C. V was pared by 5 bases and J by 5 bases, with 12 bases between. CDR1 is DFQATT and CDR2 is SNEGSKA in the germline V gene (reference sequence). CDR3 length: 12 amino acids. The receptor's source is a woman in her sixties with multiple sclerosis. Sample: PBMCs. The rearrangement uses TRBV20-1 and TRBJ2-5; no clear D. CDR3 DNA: TGCAGTGCTCCCCGAAAGGCGGAGACCCAGTACTTC. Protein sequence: CSAPRKAETQYF.